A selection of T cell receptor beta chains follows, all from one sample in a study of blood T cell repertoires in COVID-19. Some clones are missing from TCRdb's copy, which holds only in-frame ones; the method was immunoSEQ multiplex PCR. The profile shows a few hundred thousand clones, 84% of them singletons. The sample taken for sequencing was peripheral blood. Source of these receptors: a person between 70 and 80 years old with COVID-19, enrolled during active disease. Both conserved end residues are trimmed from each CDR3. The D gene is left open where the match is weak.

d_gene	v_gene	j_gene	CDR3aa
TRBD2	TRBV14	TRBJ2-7	ASSQDLVSSGRVDYEQY
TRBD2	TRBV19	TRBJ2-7	ASSISPPGAGLYEQY
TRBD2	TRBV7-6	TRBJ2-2	ASSLGQTGTSTYTGELF
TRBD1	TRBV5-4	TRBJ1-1	ASSQKTGAGAEAF
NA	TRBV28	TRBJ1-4	ASSSLKIFGEKLF
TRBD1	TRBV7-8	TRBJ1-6	ASSLLGQGAQFNSPLH
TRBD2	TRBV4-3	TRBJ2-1	ASSREGNGRPNEQF
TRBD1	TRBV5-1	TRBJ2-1	ASREGAGNEQF
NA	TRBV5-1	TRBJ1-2	ASSFPAGNYT
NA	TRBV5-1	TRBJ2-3	ASSLDGTLSTDTQY
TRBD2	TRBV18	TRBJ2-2	ASSPELAGGSNTGELF
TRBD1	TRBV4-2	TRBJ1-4	ASSQEPSGTGIEKLF
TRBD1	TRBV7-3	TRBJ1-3	ASSSTGAGNTIY
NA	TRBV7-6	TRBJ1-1	ASSLVAGGSDTEAF
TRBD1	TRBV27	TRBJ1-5	ASSPTGVGQPQH
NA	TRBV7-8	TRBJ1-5	ASSSQGGNQPQH
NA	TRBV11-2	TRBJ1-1	ASSQGDRTHTEAF
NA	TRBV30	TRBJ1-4	AWSPAGILEKLF
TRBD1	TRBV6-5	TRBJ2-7	ASRKLTGVIYEQY
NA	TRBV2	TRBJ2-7	ASSEAGVVEQY
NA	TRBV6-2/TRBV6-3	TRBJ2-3	ASSYLGDTDTQY
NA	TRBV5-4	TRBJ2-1	ASSLSQGSYNEQF
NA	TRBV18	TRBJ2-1	ASSPLDGRTPYNEQF
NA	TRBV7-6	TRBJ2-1	ASSLVGRGGRGEQF
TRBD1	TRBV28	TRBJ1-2	ASSPGWRDREGYT
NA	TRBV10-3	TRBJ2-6	AISESGRQRSGANVLT
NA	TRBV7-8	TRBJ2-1	ASSLIAGYNEQF
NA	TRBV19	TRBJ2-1	ASSRGESSYNEQF
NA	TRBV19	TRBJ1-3	ASSTRQVAGNTIY